This T cell receptor beta chain derives from a study of blood T cells in healthy people across ages. Primed by a sample-barcoded 5' primer and a J-beta primer mix, a second PCR proceeded for roughly 6 to 12 cycles. Every cDNA molecule bore a tag from a template-switch adaptor containing 12 random nucleotides. TCRdb re-called the 5' RACE reads with MiXCR, one entry per CDR3 protein. The table lists more than 800,000 distinct CDR3 sequences, less than 35% of them singletons, with 15% to 20% in the top ten. Details on this clonotype: Its antigen is undetermined. A read error may be the cause here, since a much bigger clone is one base away.

Findings of the study overall: TCR beta diversity per million T cells fell roughly linearly with age. The lack of PBMC sorting stopped any conclusive naive versus antigen-experienced comparison.

Germline values: CDR1 SGHTA, CDR2 FQGNSA. Trimming stripped 0 bases from V and 0 bases from J, with 15 bases between. The CDR3 contains 17 residues. The sequence came from a woman aged 80 or over in good health. Sequencing used blood. The chain joins TRBV7-2 to TRBJ2-7; D could derive from TRBD1 or TRBD2 (7 bases each). The CDR3 protein is CASSLAIDRDYSYEQYF. The CDR3, as DNA: TGTGCCAGCAGCTTAGCAATCGACAGGGACTACTCCTACGAGCAGTACTTC.